Listed below are T cell receptor beta chains from one sample, sequenced in a study of cytomegalovirus exposure and HLA in healthy donors. Profiling relied on immunoSEQ multiplex PCR, and the TCRdb table lists in-frame clones only, not all of them. The table records 120,000 or so clones, 79% of them present only once. Sequenced sample: PBMCs. All receptors come from a young man in good health and CMV-seronegative. Each CDR3 is given with its conserved first and last residue. Each record gives: clone size, V gene, D gene, J gene, CDR3 protein, CDR3 DNA. A D gene is named only where the DNA matches it firmly. The listing skips clone size in some rows; elsewhere it reads once, few, many or a size class.

once	TRBV11-2	-	TRBJ1-4	CASSLGGKLFF	TGTGCCAGCAGCTTAGGCGGGAAACTGTTTTTT
-	TRBV7-2	TRBD2	TRBJ2-1	CASRTGGNEQFF	TGTGCCAGCAGGACCGGGGGGAATGAGCAGTTCTTC
-	TRBV12-5	-	TRBJ1-2	CASGLSGVDGYTF	TGTGCTAGTGGTTTGTCAGGGGTAGATGGCTACACCTTC
-	TRBV7-3	TRBD2	TRBJ2-1	CASSSGLAHNEQFF	TGTGCCAGCAGCTCCGGACTAGCCCACAATGAGCAGTTCTTC
-	TRBV7-9	TRBD2	TRBJ2-1	CASSVTSGRFNEQFF	TGTGCCAGCAGTGTTACTAGCGGGAGATTTAATGAGCAGTTCTTC
-	TRBV18	TRBD2	TRBJ2-3	CASSLGLAVITSTDTQYF	TGTGCCAGCTCACTTGGACTAGCGGTGATTACTAGCACAGATACGCAGTATTTT
-	TRBV9	TRBD1	TRBJ1-2	CASSLLSGTGLFYGYTF	TGTGCCAGCAGCCTACTTTCCGGGACAGGGCTTTTTTATGGCTACACCTTC
-	TRBV2	-	TRBJ2-1	CASRVVRSSYNEQFF	TGTGCCAGCAGGGTCGTTAGGAGCTCCTACAATGAGCAGTTCTTC
-	TRBV6-5	-	TRBJ1-5	CAISEVVDLGPQHF	TGTGCCATCAGCGAGGTGGTGGACTTGGGTCCCCAGCATTTT
once	TRBV7-6	-	TRBJ2-3	CASSLTPGGTDTQYF	TGTGCCAGCAGCCTCACGCCCGGAGGAACAGATACGCAGTATTTT
-	TRBV11-2	TRBD1	TRBJ1-2	CASSSRQGINYGYTF	TGTGCCAGCAGCTCACGACAGGGAATAAACTATGGCTACACCTTC
-	TRBV28	TRBD2	TRBJ2-7	CASRSWGTSGSYEQYF	TGTGCCAGCAGATCCTGGGGGACTAGCGGTTCCTACGAGCAGTACTTC
few	TRBV30	-	TRBJ1-1	CAWSVSPGTEAFF	TGTGCCTGGAGTGTATCCCCCGGGACTGAAGCTTTCTTT
-	TRBV27	TRBD2	TRBJ2-1	CASSFRSQGLAGVYYNEQFF	TGTGCCAGCAGTTTCCGTAGCCAGGGACTAGCGGGAGTTTATTACAATGAGCAGTTCTTC
-	TRBV7-3	TRBD1	TRBJ1-1	CASSSGQGHTEAFF	TGTGCCAGCAGCTCCGGACAGGGACACACTGAAGCTTTCTTT
-	TRBV6-1	-	TRBJ1-1	CASLTSYTEAFF	TGTGCCAGCCTGACAAGTTACACTGAAGCTTTCTTT
few	TRBV5-1	-	TRBJ2-1	CASSPVGAANEQFF	TGCGCCAGCAGCCCAGTGGGGGCCGCCAATGAGCAGTTCTTC
-	TRBV27	TRBD1	TRBJ2-1	CASSFGQGQGLDNEQFF	TGTGCCAGCAGTTTCGGCCAGGGACAGGGACTCGACAATGAGCAGTTCTTC
-	TRBV2	TRBD1	TRBJ1-5	CASMPDRAGNQPQHF	TGTGCCAGCATGCCCGACAGGGCGGGCAATCAGCCCCAGCATTTT
-	TRBV6-5	-	TRBJ1-1	CASSYSEHRPNTEAFF	TGTGCCAGCAGTTACTCAGAGCACAGGCCAAACACTGAAGCTTTCTTT
-	TRBV6-5	TRBD1	TRBJ1-2	CASRDRGLYGYTF	TGTGCCAGCAGAGACAGGGGACTTTATGGCTACACCTTC
-	TRBV6-4	TRBD2	TRBJ2-1	CASSMTSGDYNEQFF	TGTGCCAGCAGTATGACTAGCGGGGATTACAATGAGCAGTTCTTC
once	TRBV5-6	TRBD1	TRBJ1-2	CASSLAISTGRSYGYTF	TGTGCCAGCAGCTTGGCAATATCGACAGGGCGATCTTATGGCTACACCTTC
-	TRBV5-1	-	TRBJ1-1	CASSFETEAFF	TGCGCCAGCAGCTTTGAGACTGAAGCTTTCTTT
few	TRBV11-3	TRBD2	TRBJ2-7	CASSLDPSGSYEQYF	TGTGCCAGCAGCTTAGATCCTAGCGGGAGTTACGAGCAGTACTTC
-	TRBV11-2	TRBD1	TRBJ1-6	CASSYRGRNSPLHF	TGTGCCAGCAGCTACAGGGGGCGTAATTCACCCCTCCACTTT
-	TRBV6-5	TRBD1	TRBJ2-7	CASSYSGQENYEQYF	TGTGCCAGCAGTTACTCAGGACAGGAGAACTACGAGCAGTACTTC
-	TRBV2	-	TRBJ1-1	CASRGQTANTEAFF	TGTGCCAGCAGAGGACAGACGGCGAACACTGAAGCTTTCTTT
-	TRBV5-1	TRBD1	TRBJ1-2	CASSSGRTGVGSAGYTF	TGCGCCAGCAGCTCCGGACGGACAGGGGTTGGTTCCGCTGGCTACACCTTC
-	TRBV11-3	-	TRBJ1-1	CASSLDAIGEAFF	TGTGCCAGCAGCTTAGACGCGATTGGTGAAGCTTTCTTT
-	TRBV27	-	TRBJ2-1	CASNTMGGDEQFF	TGTGCCAGCAACACGATGGGGGGAGACGAGCAGTTCTTC
-	TRBV28	-	TRBJ2-5	CASSLSPVAGRGETQYF	TGTGCCAGCAGTTTATCCCCGGTCGCTGGCAGGGGAGAGACCCAGTACTTC
-	TRBV11-2	TRBD2	TRBJ2-1	CASSFDGSGSLYNEQFF	TGTGCCAGCAGCTTCGATGGTAGCGGGAGTTTGTACAATGAGCAGTTCTTC
-	TRBV19	-	TRBJ2-1	CASSMTSYNEQFF	TGTGCCAGTAGTATGACTAGTTACAATGAGCAGTTCTTC
few	TRBV6-1	-	TRBJ1-1	CASSWGLMNTEAFF	TGTGCCAGCAGTTGGGGACTCATGAACACTGAAGCTTTCTTT
-	TRBV4-1	TRBD2	TRBJ2-1	CASSRTSGSMGYNEQFF	TGCGCCAGCAGCCGGACTAGCGGGAGTATGGGCTACAATGAGCAGTTCTTC
-	TRBV9	-	TRBJ2-5	CAKFVLDQETQYF	TGTGCCAAGTTTGTACTAGACCAAGAGACCCAGTACTTC
-	TRBV5-4	-	TRBJ1-1	CASSLRRGGTEAFF	TGTGCCAGCAGCTTGCGCAGGGGTGGCACTGAAGCTTTCTTT
-	TRBV6-5	TRBD1	TRBJ2-7	CASSPRDRGPNEQYF	TGTGCCAGCAGTCCCCGGGACAGGGGGCCGAACGAGCAGTACTTC
-	TRBV5-1	TRBD1	TRBJ1-2	CASSLEGMGTGQLSTF	TGCGCCAGCAGCTTGGAGGGGATGGGGACAGGTCAACTCTCCACCTTC
-	TRBV5-1	-	TRBJ2-1	CASSLEGGLTFYNEQFF	TGCGCCAGCAGCTTGGAAGGGGGTCTTACCTTCTACAATGAGCAGTTCTTC
-	TRBV19	TRBD1	TRBJ2-7	CASSPRDSSYEQYF	TGTGCCAGTAGTCCCCGGGACAGCTCGTACGAGCAGTACTTC
-	TRBV7-7	-	TRBJ2-1	CASSLSEGREQFF	TGTGCTAGCAGCTTATCAGAGGGAAGGGAGCAGTTCTTC
-	TRBV19	TRBD2	TRBJ2-7	CASSIRTSGGYEQYF	TGTGCCAGTAGTATCCGGACTAGCGGGGGCTACGAGCAGTACTTC
-	TRBV2	-	TRBJ1-4	CASTSGDKLFF	TGTGCCAGCACCTCAGGGGATAAACTGTTTTTT
-	TRBV9	-	TRBJ2-5	CASSVGWTDQETQYF	TGTGCCAGCAGCGTAGGGTGGACAGACCAAGAGACCCAGTACTTC
once	TRBV11-1	-	TRBJ2-2	CASSFLSGGHTGELFF	TGTGCCAGCAGCTTTCTTTCCGGGGGTCACACCGGGGAGCTGTTTTTT
-	TRBV7-9	-	TRBJ2-2	CASSLAASRDNTGELFF	TGTGCCAGCAGCTTAGCCGCTTCGAGGGATAACACCGGGGAGCTGTTTTTT
-	TRBV7-7	-	TRBJ2-5	CASSLNRGQETQYF	TGTGCTAGCAGCTTAAATAGGGGCCAAGAGACCCAGTACTTC